This record looks at one TCR beta chain sequence and its context. Its antigen is not yet known. Base qualities are not recorded, but no much larger clone differs from it by a single base. The sample comes from a study of T cells in Graves' hyperthyroidism and ophthalmopathy (dated by TCRdb to 2018 to 2020). Describing the broader study: Peripheral blood samples were taken at initial diagnosis, before any treatment was given. Prospective prediction of ophthalmopathy was tested in an independent validation cohort of 18 to 20 hyperthyroidism patients and some 17 patients who later progressed to ophthalmopathy. TCR Vbeta CDR3 sequencing of 120 to 150 peripheral blood samples (43 ophthalmopathy, about 74 hyperthyroidism and roughly 17 progressor patients) is reported in the paper. In addition, the study compared T-cell repertoires in thyroid tissue and in blood from six Graves' hyperthyroidism patients. The approximately 100 discovery patients were randomly divided into training and test sets at a 7:3 ratio. To identify distinguishing TCR V-J signatures, a discovery cohort of some 100 patients was used, comprising approximately 40 with Graves' ophthalmopathy and around 57 with stable Graves' hyperthyroidism. After sampling, hyperthyroidism patients received methimazole starting at 30 mg daily, and ophthalmopathy patients received high-dose intravenous methylprednisolone.

V loses 5 bases at its end and J loses 10 bases; junction bases beyond the gene matches: 7. From its cysteine to its phenylalanine, the CDR3 spans 15 amino acids. The kept DNA is CDR3 alone, 45 bases in frame from the first base. Moderately to severely active disease, a Clinical Activity Score of at least 3, a NOSPECS grade of at least 4, and a duration under 3 months were present in ophthalmopathy patients. Exclusion was applied to patients with uncontrolled infections, other autoimmune diseases, pregnancy or lactation. Diagnoses were established on the basis of clinical symptoms, serum thyroxine and TRAb, thyroid ultrasound, and orbital computed tomography. PBMCs were isolated from about 10 ml of fresh peripheral blood by Ficoll-Paque density gradient centrifugation. Trizol reagent was used to extract total RNA, and RNA quality was then checked on an Agilent 2100 Bioanalyzer. Amplification of TCR beta CDR3 regions was carried out from RNA transcripts. The first round of RT-PCR for the TCR CDR3 was performed with the HTBI primer set and the Qiagen OneStep RT-PCR kit. A second multiplex PCR round built the libraries, followed by size selection and purification. The libraries were sequenced on an Illumina HiSeq2000 using paired-end 100 bp reads. Regarding the original processing steps: SOAPnuke was used to process the raw data, removing reads that contained adapters or uncalled bases, had a mean Phred below 15, or lacked an exact match to the constant primer or identifier. COPE v1.2.5 was used to merge high-quality paired reads, and clonotypes were defined as unique nucleotide sequences. Clonotypes were aligned to IMGT TRBV, TRBD and TRBJ reference segments using MiTCR v1.1. The analysis was restricted to V-J combinations with a frequency above 0.0001, which together covered 99.2% of the repertoires. The TCS score was defined as the ratio of F50 (clonal expansion) to E x V (chaos), calculated using BLOSUM62-based TCRdist between CDR3 peptides within each V-J. Welch's t-statistics and random forest reduced some 510 V-J features to 13, which were used in a naive Bayes classifier (R e1071). The public reads were run again by TCRdb, first through fastp at Q25 and then through MiXCR, and only productive beta chains were kept. Identical CDR3 protein sequences are pooled into one entry, listed with their most common genes and DNA. These V and J calls are TCRdb output, not the study's own analysis. The sample has approximately 690,000 distinct CDR3 sequences on record, approximately 14% of them singletons. The ten largest make up about an eighth of the sample.

Overall study results and their limits: In cross-validation, a model built on a 13 V-J signature told ophthalmopathy apart from stable hyperthyroidism with under 90% sensitivity and about 81% specificity, and in testing the same model reached 80%/75%. Most expanded thyroid clonotypes (frequency above 0.001) were also found in blood, which suggests that blood repertoires may mirror thyroid immune responses. Sample size was not statistically predetermined, and blinding of investigators to group allocation was not performed. During validation, the model predicted progression to ophthalmopathy a median of roughly 7.1 months ahead of onset, with almost 71% sensitivity and under 85% specificity.

The TCR was taken from a woman aged 45-65 years with Graves' ophthalmopathy. Sequences were obtained from blood. This sequence uses TRBV12-3 or TRBV12-4 and TRBJ2-1; 14 junctional bases match TRBD2. The bases are TGTGCCAGCAGTGCGACTAGCGGGAGGGCCAAGGAGCAGTTCTTC. Protein translation: CASSATSGRAKEQFF.